Below, 14 T cell receptor beta chains from the same sample are listed, as sequenced in a study of blood T cell repertoires in COVID-19. Sequencing was performed with immunoSEQ multiplex PCR; in TCRdb, only in-frame clones are kept and a portion is missing. This sample has some 240,000 clones; about 86% occur once, and the top ten carry under 5%. Sample: PBMCs or T cells enriched from blood (not recorded which). All receptors derive from a man aged 30 to 39 with acute COVID-19.

The V gene is TRBV15, the J gene TRBJ2-2; D gene ambiguous. V gave up 3 bases and J gave up 13 bases, with 12 bases separating them. Looked up from germline, CDR1 is LNHNV and CDR2 is YYDKDF (reference sequence). CDR3 length: 12 amino acids. CDR3 region: CATSSIESPLFF. CDR3 sequence (DNA): TGTGCCACCAGCAGTATTGAGTCCCCGCTGTTTTTT.

V usage is TRBV24-1 and J usage is TRBJ2-3, with D possibly matching TRBD2 (5 bases). The V gene lost 4 bases and the J gene lost 6 bases, with 16 bases spanning the gap. There are 15 residues in the CDR3. Germline V gene data show CDR1 as KGHDR and CDR2 as SFDVKD. CDR3 loop: CATSDWPGTSDTQYF. CDR3 nucleotide sequence: TGTGCCACCAGTGACTGGCCGGGAACCTCGGATACGCAGTATTTT.

This clone appeared a few times. The chain uses TRBV12-3 or TRBV12-4 and TRBJ1-2; D is undetermined. CDR3 length equals 11 residues. Between the trimmed V and J ends, which lost 4 bases and 4 bases, there was a span of 4 bases. CDR3 DNA: TGTGCCAGCAGTTACAGCTATGGCTACACCTTC. It translates to CASSYSYGYTF.

The chain uses TRBV5-1 and TRBJ2-1; a possible D gene is TRBD2 (6 bases). The CDR3 is 14 residues long. CDR1 and CDR2 (germline): SGHRS, YFSETQ. Trimming stripped 5 bases from V and 5 bases from J, with 14 bases between. As DNA, the CDR3 is TGCGCCAGCAGTTGGGGTAGCGGAGACAATGAGCAGTTCTTC. As protein: CASSWGSGDNEQFF.

Concerning this clone: The germline gene is not matched at one end of the junction; a read error may be the cause. This rearrangement joins TRBV5-1 to TRBJ1-1; D might be TRBD1 (6 bases). The V gene's germline CDR1 is SGHRS and CDR2 YFSETQ. This CDR3 contains 15 residues. CDR3 amino acids: CASSLVGRGDAEAFF. DNA of the CDR3: TGTGCCAGCAGCTTGGTGGGCAGGGGAGACGCTGAAGCTTTCTTT.

This chain uses TRBV19 with TRBJ1-1; D is possibly TRBD1 (6 bases). Trimming pared 5 bases from V and 1 base from J, leaving 11 bases between. CDR1 LNHDA and CDR2 SQIVND come from the germline V gene (reference sequence). This CDR3 contains 14 residues. The DNA for the CDR3 is TGTGCCAGTAGTCTGGGACAAACGAACACTGAAGCTTTCTTT. This codes for CASSLGQTNTEAFF.

The chain carries TRBV2 and TRBJ2-7, with D possibly being TRBD1 (6 bases). V lost 6 bases to trimming and J lost 6 bases, with 18 bases between them. Looked up from germline, CDR1 is SNHLY and CDR2 is FYNNEI. The CDR3 has 14 residues. In DNA, the CDR3 is TGTGCCAGCAGGCAGGACAGCCCTTTGGGCGAGCAGTACGTC. Protein sequence: CASRQDSPLGEQYV.

Details on this clone: Because the CDR3's place on the DNA is in doubt, the DNA is left out and the CDR3 is given as listed by TCRdb. This sequence joins TRBV7-9 and TRBJ1-1. The CDR3 has 16 amino acids, counting both end residues. Germline values: CDR1 SEHNR, CDR2 FQNEAQ (reference sequence). CDR3 region: CARTVLGMGVNTEAFF.

V and J are TRBV7-9 and TRBJ1-4, with 8 bases matching TRBD1. The CDR3 spans 14 residues. V was clipped by 3 bases and J by 7 bases; unmatched bases: 4. CDR1 and CDR2 from the germline V gene are SEHNR and FQNEAQ (reference sequence). The CDR3: CASSFGQGGEKLFF. The CDR3 nucleotides are TGTGCCAGCAGCTTCGGACAGGGCGGTGAAAAACTGTTTTTT.

There are a few counts of this clone. The rearrangement uses TRBV2 and TRBJ1-2; D gene unclear. Germline assignment: CDR1 SNHLY and CDR2 FYNNEI. The CDR3 extends over 13 amino acids. The V and J ends lost 8 bases and 4 bases respectively, with 14 bases between them. CDR3 residues: CASSGLATYGYTF. CDR3 DNA sequence: TGTGCCAGCTCCGGGTTGGCCACCTATGGCTACACCTTC.

V and J are TRBV5-5 and TRBJ1-5; D gene unclear. Trimming shortened V by 0 bases and J by 11 bases, and 18 bases separated the two germline ends. In germline, CDR1 is SGHKS, CDR2 YYEKEE (reference sequence). This CDR3 is 15 amino acids long. The CDR3, as DNA: TGTGCCAGCAGCTTGGCCTCTGCGGGTGGGTCGGCCCAGCATTTT. Translation gives CASSLASAGGSAQHF.

Comments on this clone: Other nucleotide sequences from this sample produce the same CDR3. The chain uses TRBV5-4 and TRBJ1-1; TRBD1 might be the D (5 bases). This CDR3 region has 13 residues. Germline lookup yields CDR1 SGHNT and CDR2 YYREEE (reference sequence). V gave up 4 bases and J gave up 1 base, with 8 bases separating them. This CDR3 reads CASSADRNTEAFF. The CDR3 region has the DNA TGTGCCAGCAGCGCTGACAGGAACACTGAAGCTTTCTTT.

The table lists this clone with a few counts. The chain links TRBV4-2 to TRBJ2-2, with 7 bases that match TRBD2. Per the germline V gene, CDR1 is LGHNA and CDR2 is YNFKEQ. The length of the CDR3 is 17 residues. The V segment lost 0 bases and the J segment 1 base; nucleotides outside the gene matches: 5. The CDR3, as DNA: TGTGCCAGCAGCCAAGATTGGCTAGCGGTGAACACCGGGGAGCTGTTTTTT. Translation: CASSQDWLAVNTGELFF.

The chain recombines TRBV11-2 with TRBJ2-5, with D possibly TRBD2 on 5 matching bases. Between the trimmed V and J ends, which lost 3 bases and 5 bases, there was a span of 19 bases. In germline, CDR1 is SGHAT, CDR2 FQNNGV. CDR3 length: 16 amino acids. The CDR3 DNA reads as TGTGCCAGCAGCTTCTTTCGTATTGCGGGCCAGGAGACCCAGTACTTC. It specifies CASSFFRIAGQETQYF.